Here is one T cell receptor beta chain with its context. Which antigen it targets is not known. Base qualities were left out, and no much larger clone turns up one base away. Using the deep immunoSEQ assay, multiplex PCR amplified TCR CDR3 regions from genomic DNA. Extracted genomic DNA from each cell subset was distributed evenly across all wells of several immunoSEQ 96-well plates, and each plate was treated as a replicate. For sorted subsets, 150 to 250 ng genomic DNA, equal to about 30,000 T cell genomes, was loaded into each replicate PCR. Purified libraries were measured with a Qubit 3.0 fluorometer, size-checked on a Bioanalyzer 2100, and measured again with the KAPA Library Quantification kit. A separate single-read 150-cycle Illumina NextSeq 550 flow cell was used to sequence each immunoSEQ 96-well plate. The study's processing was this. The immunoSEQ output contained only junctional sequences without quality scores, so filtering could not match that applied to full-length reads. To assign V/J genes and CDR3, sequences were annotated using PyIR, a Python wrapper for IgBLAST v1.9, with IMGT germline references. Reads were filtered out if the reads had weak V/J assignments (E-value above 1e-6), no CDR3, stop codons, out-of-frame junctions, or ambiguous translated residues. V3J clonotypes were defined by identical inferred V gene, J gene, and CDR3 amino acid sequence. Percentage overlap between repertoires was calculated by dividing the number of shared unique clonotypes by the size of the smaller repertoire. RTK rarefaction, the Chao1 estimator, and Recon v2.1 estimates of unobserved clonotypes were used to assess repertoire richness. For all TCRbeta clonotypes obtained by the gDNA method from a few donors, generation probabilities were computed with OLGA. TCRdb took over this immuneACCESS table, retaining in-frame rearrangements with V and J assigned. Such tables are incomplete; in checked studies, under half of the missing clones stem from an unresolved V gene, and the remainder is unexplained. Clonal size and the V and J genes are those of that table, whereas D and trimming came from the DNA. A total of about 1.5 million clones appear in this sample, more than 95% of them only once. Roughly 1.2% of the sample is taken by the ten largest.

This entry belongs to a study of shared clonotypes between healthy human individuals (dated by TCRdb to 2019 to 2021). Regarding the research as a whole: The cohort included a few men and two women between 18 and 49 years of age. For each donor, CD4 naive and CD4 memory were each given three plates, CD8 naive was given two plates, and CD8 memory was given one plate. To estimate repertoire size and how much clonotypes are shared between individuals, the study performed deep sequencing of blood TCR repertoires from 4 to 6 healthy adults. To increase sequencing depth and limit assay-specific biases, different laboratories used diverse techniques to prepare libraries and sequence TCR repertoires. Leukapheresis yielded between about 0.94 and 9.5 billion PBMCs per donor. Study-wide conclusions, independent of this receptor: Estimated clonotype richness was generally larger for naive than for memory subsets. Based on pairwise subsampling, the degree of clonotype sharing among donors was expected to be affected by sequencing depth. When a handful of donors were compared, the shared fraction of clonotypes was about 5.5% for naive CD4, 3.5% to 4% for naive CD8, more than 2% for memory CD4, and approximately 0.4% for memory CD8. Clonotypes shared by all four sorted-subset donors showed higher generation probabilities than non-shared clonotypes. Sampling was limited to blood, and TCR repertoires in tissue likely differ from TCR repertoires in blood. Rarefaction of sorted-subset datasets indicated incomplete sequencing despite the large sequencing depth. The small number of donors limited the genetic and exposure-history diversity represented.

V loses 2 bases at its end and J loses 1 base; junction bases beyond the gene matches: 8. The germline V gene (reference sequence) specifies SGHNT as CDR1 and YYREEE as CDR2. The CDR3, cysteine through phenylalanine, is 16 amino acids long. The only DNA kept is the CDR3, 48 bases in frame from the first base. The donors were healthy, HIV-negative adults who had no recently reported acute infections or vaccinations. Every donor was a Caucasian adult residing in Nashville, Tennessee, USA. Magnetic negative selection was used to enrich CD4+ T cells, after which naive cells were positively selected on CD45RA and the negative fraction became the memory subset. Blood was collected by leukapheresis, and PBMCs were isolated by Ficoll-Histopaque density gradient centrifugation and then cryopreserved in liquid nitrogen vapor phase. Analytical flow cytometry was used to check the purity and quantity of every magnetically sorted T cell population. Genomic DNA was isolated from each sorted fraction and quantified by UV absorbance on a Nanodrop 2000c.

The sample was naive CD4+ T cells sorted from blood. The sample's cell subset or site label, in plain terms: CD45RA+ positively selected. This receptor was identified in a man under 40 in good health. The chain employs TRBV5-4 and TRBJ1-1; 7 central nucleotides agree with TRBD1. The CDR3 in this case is CASSLKTGWPNTEAFF. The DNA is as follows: TGTGCCAGCAGCTTAAAGACAGGGTGGCCGAACACTGAAGCTTTCTTT.